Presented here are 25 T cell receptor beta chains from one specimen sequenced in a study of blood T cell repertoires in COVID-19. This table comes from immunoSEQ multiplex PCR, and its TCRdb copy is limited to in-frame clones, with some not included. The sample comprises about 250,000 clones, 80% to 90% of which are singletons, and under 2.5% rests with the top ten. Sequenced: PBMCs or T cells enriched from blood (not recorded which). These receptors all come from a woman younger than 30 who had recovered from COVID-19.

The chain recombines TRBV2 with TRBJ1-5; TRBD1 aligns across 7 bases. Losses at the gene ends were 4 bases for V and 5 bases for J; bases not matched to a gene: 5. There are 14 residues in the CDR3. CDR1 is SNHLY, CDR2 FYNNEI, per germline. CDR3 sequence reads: CASSAGQRYQPQHF. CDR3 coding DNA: TGTGCCAGCAGTGCGGGACAGCGATATCAGCCCCAGCATTTT.

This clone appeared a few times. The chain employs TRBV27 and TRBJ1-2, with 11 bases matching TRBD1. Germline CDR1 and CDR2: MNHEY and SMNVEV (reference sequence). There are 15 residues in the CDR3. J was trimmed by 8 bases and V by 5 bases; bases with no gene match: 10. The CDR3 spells CASSTLGQGAQGYTF. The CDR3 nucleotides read TGTGCCAGCAGTACCTTAGGACAGGGGGCGCAGGGCTACACCTTC.

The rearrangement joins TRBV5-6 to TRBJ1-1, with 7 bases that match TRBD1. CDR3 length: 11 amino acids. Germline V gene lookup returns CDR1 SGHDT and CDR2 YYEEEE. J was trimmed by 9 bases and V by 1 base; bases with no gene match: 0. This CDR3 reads CASSLRGQAFF. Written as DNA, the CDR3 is TGTGCCAGCAGCTTGAGGGGGCAAGCTTTCTTT.

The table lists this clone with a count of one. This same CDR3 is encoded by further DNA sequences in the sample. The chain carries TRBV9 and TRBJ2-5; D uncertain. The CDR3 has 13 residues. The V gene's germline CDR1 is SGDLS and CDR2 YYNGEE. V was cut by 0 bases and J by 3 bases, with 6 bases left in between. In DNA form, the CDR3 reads TGTGCCAGCAGCGTAGGGGCAGAAGAGACCCAGTACTTC. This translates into CASSVGAEETQYF.

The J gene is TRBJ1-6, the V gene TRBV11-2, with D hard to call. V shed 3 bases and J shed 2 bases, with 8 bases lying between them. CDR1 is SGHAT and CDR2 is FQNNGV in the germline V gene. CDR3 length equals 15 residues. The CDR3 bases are TGTGCCAGCAGCTTGGCCGGAGCCTATAATTCACCCCTCCACTTT. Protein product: CASSLAGAYNSPLHF.

The CDR3, as DNA: TGTGCCAGCAGCCCCGGGACTAGCGACTACAATGAGCAGTTCTTC. Its protein product is CASSPGTSDYNEQFF. The chain is built from TRBV7-9 and TRBJ2-1, with TRBD2 matching over 10 bases. Losses at the gene ends were 5 bases for V and 3 bases for J; bases not matched to a gene: 4. Germline values: CDR1 SEHNR, CDR2 FQNEAQ (reference sequence). This CDR3 has 15 amino acids. Full variable domain (outside the CDR3, taken from reference TRBV7-9 and TRBJ2-1): DTGVSQNPRHKITKRGQNVTFRCDPISEHNRLYWYRQTLGQGPEFLTYFQNEAQLEKSRLLSDRFSAERPKGSFSTLEIQRTEQGDSAMYLCASSPGTSDYNEQFFGPGTRLTVL.

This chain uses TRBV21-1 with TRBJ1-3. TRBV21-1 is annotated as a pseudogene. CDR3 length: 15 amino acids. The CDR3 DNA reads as TGTGCCAGCAGCAAAGGGGAGAGCTCTGGAAACACCATATATTTT. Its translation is CASSKGESSGNTIYF.

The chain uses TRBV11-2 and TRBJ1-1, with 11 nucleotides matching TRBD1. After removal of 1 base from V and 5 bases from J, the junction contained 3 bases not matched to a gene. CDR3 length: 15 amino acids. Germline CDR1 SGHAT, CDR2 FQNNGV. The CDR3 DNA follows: TGTGCCAGCAGCTTAGGGTGGGACAGGGGGACTGAAGCTTTCTTT. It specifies CASSLGWDRGTEAFF.

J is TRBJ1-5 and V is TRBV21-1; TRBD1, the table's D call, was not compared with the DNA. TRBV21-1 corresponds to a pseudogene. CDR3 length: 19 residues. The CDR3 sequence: CASSKCGQGRNNYHQPQHF. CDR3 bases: TGTGCCAGCAGCAAATGTGGACAGGGGCGGAACAATTACCATCAGCCCCAGCATTTT.

The CDR3 protein is CAISEGTGDEAFF. The CDR3 DNA sequence: TGTGCCATCAGTGAAGGGACAGGGGATGAAGCTTTCTTT. The rearrangement uses TRBV10-3 and TRBJ1-1; 10 nucleotides line up with TRBD1. Looked up from germline, CDR1 is ENHRY and CDR2 is SYGVKD. The J segment lost 7 bases and the V segment lost 3 bases, leaving 2 bases of the junction unmatched. This CDR3 region has 13 residues.

CDR3 region: CASSPRGQSYEQYF. Written as DNA, the CDR3 is TGCGCCAGCAGCCCGCGGGGACAGTCCTACGAGCAGTACTTC. The rearrangement links TRBV5-1 to TRBJ2-7; D perhaps matches TRBD1 (7 bases). V was shortened by 4 bases and J by 1 base, with 12 bases between the two germline ends. Germline V CDR1 and CDR2: SGHRS, YFSETQ. This CDR3 contains 14 residues.

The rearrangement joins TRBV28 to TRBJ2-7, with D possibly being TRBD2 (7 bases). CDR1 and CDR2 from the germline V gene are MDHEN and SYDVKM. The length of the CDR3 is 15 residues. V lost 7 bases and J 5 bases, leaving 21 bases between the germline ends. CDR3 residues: CASTQHGGDTHEQYF. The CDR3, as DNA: TGTGCCAGCACACAACATGGGGGGGACACCCACGAGCAGTACTTC.

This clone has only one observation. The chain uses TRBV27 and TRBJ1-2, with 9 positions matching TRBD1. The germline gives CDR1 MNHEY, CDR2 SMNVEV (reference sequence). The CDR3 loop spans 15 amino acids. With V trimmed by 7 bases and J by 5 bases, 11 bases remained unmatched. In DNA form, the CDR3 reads TGTGCCAGCAAACGCCCGGGACAGGGATGGTATGGCTACACCTTC. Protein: CASKRPGQGWYGYTF.

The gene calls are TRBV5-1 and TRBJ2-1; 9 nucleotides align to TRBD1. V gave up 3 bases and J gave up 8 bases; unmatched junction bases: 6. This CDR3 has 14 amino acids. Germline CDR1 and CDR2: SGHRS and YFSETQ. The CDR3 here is CASSSLDRGHEQFF. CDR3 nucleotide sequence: TGCGCCAGCAGCTCCTTGGACAGGGGTCATGAGCAGTTCTTC.

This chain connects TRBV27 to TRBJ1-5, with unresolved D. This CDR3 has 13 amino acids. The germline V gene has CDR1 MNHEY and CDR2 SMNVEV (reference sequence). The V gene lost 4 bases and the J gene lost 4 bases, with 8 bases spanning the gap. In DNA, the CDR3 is TGTGCCAGCAGTTCTACTATAAATCAGCCCCAGCATTTT. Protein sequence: CASSSTINQPQHF.

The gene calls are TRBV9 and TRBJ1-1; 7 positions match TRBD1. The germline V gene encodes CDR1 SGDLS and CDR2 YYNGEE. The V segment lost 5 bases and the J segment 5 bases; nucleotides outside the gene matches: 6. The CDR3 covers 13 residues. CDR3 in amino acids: CASRPTGITEAFF. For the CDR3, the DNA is TGTGCCAGCAGACCGACAGGGATTACTGAAGCTTTCTTT.

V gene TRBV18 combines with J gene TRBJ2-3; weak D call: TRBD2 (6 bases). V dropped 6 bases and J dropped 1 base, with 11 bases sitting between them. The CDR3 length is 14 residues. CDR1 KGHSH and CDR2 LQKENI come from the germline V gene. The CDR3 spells CASSPREGTDTQYF. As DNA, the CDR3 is TGTGCCAGCTCTCCGAGGGAGGGCACAGATACGCAGTATTTT. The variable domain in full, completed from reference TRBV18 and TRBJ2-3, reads NAGVMQNPRHLVRRRGQEARLRCSPMKGHSHVYWYRQLPEEGLKFMVYLQKENIIDESGMPKERFSAEFPKEGPSILRIQQVVRGDSAAYFCASSPREGTDTQYFGPGTRLTVL.

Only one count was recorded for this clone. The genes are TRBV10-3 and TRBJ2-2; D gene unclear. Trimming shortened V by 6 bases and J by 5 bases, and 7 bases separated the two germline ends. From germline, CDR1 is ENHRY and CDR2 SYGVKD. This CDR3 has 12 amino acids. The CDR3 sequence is CAIRQRTGELFF. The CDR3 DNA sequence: TGTGCCATCAGGCAGAGGACCGGGGAGCTGTTTTTT.

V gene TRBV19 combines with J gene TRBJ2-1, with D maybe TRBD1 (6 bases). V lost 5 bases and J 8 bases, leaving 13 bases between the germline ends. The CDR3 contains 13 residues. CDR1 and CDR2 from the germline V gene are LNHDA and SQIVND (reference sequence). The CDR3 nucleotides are TGTGCCAGTAGTTTCGGGACACCCGATGAGCAGTTCTTC. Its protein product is CASSFGTPDEQFF.

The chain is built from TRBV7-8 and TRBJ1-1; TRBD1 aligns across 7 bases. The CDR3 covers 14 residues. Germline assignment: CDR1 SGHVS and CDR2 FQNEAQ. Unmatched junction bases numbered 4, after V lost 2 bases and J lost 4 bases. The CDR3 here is CASSLTTGSTEAFF. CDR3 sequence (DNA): TGTGCCAGCAGCTTAACGACAGGGTCCACTGAAGCTTTCTTT.

Here the CDR3 reads CASGLAGARTEAFF. The CDR3 DNA reads as TGTGCTAGTGGTCTCGCGGGGGCGAGAACTGAAGCTTTCTTT. This chain links TRBV12-5 with TRBJ1-1, with a weak D call TRBD1 (6 bases). The germline V gene has CDR1 LGHNT and CDR2 FRNRAP. This CDR3 is 14 amino acids long. Trimming cost V 5 bases and J 5 bases, with 15 bases left between them.

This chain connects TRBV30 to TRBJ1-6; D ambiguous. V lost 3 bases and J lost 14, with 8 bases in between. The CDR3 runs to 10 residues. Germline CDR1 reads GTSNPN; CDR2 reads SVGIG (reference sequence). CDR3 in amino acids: CAWRGVALHF. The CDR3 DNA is TGTGCCTGGAGGGGAGTGGCCCTCCACTTT.

The CDR3 DNA follows: TGTGCCAGCTCACCGGACTTTCAGGGGAATGAGCAGTTCTTC. Translation: CASSPDFQGNEQFF. V and J are TRBV18 and TRBJ2-1, with D possibly being TRBD1 (6 bases). This CDR3 region has 14 residues. Germline V lookup: CDR1 KGHSH, CDR2 LQKENI. Trimming removed 3 bases from V and 7 bases from J, with 13 bases in between.

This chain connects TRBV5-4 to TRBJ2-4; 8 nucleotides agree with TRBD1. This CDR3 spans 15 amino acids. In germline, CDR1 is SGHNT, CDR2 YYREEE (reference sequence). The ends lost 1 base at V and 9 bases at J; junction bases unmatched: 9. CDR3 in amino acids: CASSLNRGFGSIQYF. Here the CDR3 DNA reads TGTGCCAGCAGCTTGAACAGGGGGTTCGGGAGCATTCAGTACTTC.

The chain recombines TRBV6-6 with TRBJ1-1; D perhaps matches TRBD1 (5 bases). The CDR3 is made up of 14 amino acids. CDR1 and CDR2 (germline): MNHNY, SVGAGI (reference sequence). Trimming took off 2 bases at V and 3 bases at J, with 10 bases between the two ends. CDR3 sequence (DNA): TGTGCCAGCAGTTACGGTAGGACATACACTGAAGCTTTCTTT. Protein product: CASSYGRTYTEAFF.